Sequencing of this T cell receptor beta chain was carried out in a study of cytomegalovirus exposure and HLA in healthy donors. Using immunoSEQ multiplex PCR, the repertoire was profiled, and TCRdb retains in-frame clones only, with some absent. This repertoire shows roughly 56,000 clones, around 94% found once; its top ten account for 2% to 2.5%. General observations from the study: Confirmation was obtained in vitro that a few CMV-associated chains are specific for CMV antigens. Per published reports, the classifier diagnosed cytomegalovirus status with high specificity and sensitivity. Researchers counted around 180 TCR beta chains as cytomegalovirus-associated.

The CDR3 has 14 residues. The V and J ends lost 6 bases and 7 bases, in that order; junction bases with no gene match: 7. Germline CDR1 and CDR2: SGHNT and YYREEE (reference sequence). As concerns this clone: The antigen remains undetermined.

The J gene is TRBJ1-2, the V gene TRBV5-4; 12 bases are shared with TRBD1. This sequence originates from a man aged 18 to 35 in good health and CMV-seronegative. Sequenced sample: PBMCs. In nucleotides, the CDR3 is TGTGCCAGCAACTCTGGGACAGGGGGCTCTGGCTACACCTTC. It encodes CASNSGTGGSGYTF.